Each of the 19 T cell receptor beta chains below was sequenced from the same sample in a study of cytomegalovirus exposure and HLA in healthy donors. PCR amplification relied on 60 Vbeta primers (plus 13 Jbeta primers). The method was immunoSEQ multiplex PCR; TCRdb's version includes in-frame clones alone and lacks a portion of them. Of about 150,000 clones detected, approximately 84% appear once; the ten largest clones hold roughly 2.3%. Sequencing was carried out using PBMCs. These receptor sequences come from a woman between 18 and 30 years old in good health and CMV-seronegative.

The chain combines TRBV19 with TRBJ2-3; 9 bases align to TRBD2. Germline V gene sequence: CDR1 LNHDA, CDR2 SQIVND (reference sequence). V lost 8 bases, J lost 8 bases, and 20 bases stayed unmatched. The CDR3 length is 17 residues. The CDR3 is CASQTTWGAGGRGTQYF. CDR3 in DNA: TGTGCCAGTCAAACCACTTGGGGGGCGGGGGGGCGAGGTACGCAGTATTTT.

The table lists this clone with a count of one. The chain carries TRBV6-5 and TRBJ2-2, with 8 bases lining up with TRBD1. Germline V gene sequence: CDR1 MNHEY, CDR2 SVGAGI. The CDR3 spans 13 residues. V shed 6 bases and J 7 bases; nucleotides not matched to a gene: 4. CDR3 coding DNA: TGTGCCAGCAGACCGGACAGGGACGGGGAGCTGTTTTTT. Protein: CASRPDRDGELFF.

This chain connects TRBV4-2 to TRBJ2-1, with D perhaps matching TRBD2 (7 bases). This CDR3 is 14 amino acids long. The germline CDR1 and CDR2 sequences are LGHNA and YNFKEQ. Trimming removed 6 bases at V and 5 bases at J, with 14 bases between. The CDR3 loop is CASRLGGAHNEQFF. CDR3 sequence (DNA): TGTGCCAGCAGACTAGGGGGGGCTCACAATGAGCAGTTCTTC.

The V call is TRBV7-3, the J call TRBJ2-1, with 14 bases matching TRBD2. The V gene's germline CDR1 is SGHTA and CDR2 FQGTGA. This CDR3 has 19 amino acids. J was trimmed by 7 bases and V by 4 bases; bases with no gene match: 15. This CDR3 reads CASSSIAGLAGASGNEQFF. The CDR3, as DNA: TGTGCCAGCAGCTCCATCGCGGGACTAGCGGGAGCGAGTGGAAATGAGCAGTTCTTC.

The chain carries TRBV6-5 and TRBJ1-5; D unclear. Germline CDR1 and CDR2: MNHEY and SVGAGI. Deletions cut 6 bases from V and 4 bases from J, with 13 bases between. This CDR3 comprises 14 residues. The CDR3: CASSMTYLNQPQHF. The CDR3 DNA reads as TGTGCCAGCAGCATGACATACCTAAATCAGCCCCAGCATTTT.

As DNA, the CDR3 is TGCGCCAGCAGCCAAGATCGGAGCGGCGAGCAGTACTTC. Translated: CASSQDRSGEQYF. V and J are TRBV4-3 and TRBJ2-7, with D perhaps matching TRBD2 (5 bases). Germline loops: CDR1 LGHNA, CDR2 YSLEER. V lost 0 bases, J lost 6 bases, and 9 bases lay in between. The CDR3 sequence is 13 residues long.

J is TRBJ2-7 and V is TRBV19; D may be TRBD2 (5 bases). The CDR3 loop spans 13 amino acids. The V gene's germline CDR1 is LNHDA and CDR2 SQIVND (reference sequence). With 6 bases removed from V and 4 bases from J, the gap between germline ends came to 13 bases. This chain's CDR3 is CASSLDWRYEQYF. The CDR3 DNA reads TGTGCCAGTAGCCTTGACTGGAGGTACGAGCAGTACTTC. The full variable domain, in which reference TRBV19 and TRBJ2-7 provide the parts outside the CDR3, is DGGITQSPKYLFRKEGQNVTLSCEQNLNHDAMYWYRQDPGQGLRLIYYSQIVNDFQKGDIAEGYSVSREKKESFPLTVTSAQKNPTAFYLCASSLDWRYEQYFGPGTRLTVT.

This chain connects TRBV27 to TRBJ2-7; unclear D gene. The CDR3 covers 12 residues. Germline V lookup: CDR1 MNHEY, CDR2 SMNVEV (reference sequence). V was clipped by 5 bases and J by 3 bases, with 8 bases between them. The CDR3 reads CASSPTVYEQYF. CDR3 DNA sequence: TGTGCCAGCAGTCCTACTGTCTACGAGCAGTACTTC.

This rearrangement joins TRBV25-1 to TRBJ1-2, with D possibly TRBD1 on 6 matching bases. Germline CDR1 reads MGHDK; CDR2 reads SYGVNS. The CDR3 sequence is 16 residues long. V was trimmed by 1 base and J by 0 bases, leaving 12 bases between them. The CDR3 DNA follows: TGTGCCAGCAGTGAATCCCGGACAGCTGCTAACTATGGCTACACCTTC. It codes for CASSESRTAANYGYTF.

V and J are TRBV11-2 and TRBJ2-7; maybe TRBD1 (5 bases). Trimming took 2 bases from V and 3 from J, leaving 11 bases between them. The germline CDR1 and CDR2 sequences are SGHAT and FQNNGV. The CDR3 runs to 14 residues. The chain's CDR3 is CASSLHKGVYEQYF. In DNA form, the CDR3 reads TGTGCCAGCAGCTTACATAAAGGGGTCTACGAGCAGTACTTC.

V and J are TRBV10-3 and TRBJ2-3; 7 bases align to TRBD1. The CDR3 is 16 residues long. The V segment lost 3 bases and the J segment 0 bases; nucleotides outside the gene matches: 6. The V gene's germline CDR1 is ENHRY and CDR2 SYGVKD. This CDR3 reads CAISDPTGSSTDTQYF. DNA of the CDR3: TGTGCCATCAGTGACCCGACAGGGTCTAGCACAGATACGCAGTATTTT.

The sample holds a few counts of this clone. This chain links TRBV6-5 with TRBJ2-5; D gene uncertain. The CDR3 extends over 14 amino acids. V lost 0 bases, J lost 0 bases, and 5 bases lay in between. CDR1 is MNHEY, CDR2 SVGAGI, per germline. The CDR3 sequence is CASSYSYNQETQYF. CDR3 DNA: TGTGCCAGCAGTTACTCGTACAACCAAGAGACCCAGTACTTC.

The CDR3: CASSRWTGGEQYF. The DNA for the CDR3 is TGTGCCAGCAGCCGCTGGACAGGGGGAGAGCAGTACTTC. The genes are TRBV5-6 and TRBJ2-7; 10 nucleotides agree with TRBD1. The CDR3 is 13 residues long. Germline V lookup: CDR1 SGHDT, CDR2 YYEEEE. V lost 4 bases, J lost 7 bases, and 5 bases stayed unmatched.

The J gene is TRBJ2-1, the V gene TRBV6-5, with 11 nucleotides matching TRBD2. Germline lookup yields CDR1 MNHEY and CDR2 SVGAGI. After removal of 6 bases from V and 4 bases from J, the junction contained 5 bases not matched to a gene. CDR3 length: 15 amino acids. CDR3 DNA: TGTGCCAGCAGCCTAACTAGCGGGAGTTACAATGAGCAGTTCTTC. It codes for CASSLTSGSYNEQFF.

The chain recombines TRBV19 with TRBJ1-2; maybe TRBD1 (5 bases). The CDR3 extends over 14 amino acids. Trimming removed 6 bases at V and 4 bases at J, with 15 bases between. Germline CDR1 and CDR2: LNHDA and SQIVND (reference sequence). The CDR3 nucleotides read TGTGCCAGTAGGTTGGGGCAGGGATTCTATGGCTACACCTTC. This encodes CASRLGQGFYGYTF. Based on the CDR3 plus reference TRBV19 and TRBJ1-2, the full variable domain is DGGITQSPKYLFRKEGQNVTLSCEQNLNHDAMYWYRQDPGQGLRLIYYSQIVNDFQKGDIAEGYSVSREKKESFPLTVTSAQKNPTAFYLCASRLGQGFYGYTFGSGTRLTVV.

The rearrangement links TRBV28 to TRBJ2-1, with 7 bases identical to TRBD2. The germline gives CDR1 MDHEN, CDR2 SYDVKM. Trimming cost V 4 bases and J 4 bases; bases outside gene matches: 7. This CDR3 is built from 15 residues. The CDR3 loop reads CASSSLARSYNEQFF. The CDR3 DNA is TGTGCCAGCAGTTCACTAGCGAGATCTTACAATGAGCAGTTCTTC.

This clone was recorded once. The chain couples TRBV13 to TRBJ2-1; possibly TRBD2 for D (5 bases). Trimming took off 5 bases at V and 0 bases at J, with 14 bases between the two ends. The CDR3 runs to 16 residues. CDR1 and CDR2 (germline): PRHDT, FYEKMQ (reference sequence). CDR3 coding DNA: TGTGCCAGCAGCCCCCGGGGAGAGAGCTCCTACAATGAGCAGTTCTTC. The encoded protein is CASSPRGESSYNEQFF.

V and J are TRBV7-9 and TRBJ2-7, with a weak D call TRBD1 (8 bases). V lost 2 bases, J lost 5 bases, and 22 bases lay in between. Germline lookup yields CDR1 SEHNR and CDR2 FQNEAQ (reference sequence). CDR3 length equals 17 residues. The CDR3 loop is CASSLFGGQGAFHEQYF. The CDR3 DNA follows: TGTGCCAGCAGCTTATTCGGGGGGCAGGGGGCTTTCCACGAGCAGTACTTC.

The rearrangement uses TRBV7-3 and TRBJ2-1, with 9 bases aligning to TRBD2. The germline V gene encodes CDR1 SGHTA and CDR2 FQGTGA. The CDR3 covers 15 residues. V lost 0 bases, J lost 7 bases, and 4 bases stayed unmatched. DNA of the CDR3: TGTGCCAGCAGCTTAACGGGGACTAGCTTGAATGAGCAGTTCTTC. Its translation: CASSLTGTSLNEQFF.